Below, 21 T cell receptor beta chains from the same sample are listed, as sequenced in a study of T-cell reconstitution after alpha-beta-depleted transplantation in children. During its preparation, the TCRbeta library received unique molecular identifiers. TCRdb processed the PCR reads anew with MiXCR; each CDR3 protein has one entry. The repertoire holds under 35,000 distinct CDR3 sequences, with under 8% as singletons. The source material was PBMCs, mostly from graft donor cells, sampled 180 days after TCRalphabeta/CD19-depleted stem cell transplant. The receptors derive from a male patient younger than 18 who had a stem cell transplant for acute myeloid leukemia, so the T cells may come from the graft donor.

This clonotype was picked up many times. This chain links TRBV12-3 or TRBV12-4 with TRBJ2-1; 9 bases are a match to TRBD2. The CDR3 consists of 15 residues. J was trimmed by 2 bases and V by 2 bases; bases with no gene match: 1. CDR3 in DNA: TGTGCCAGCAGTTTACTAGCGGGAACCTACAATGAGCAGTTCTTC. Translated, it gives CASSLLAGTYNEQFF.

Many counts were recorded for this clonotype. This sequence joins TRBV7-9 and TRBJ1-2, with D uncertain. CDR3 length: 15 amino acids. Germline V gene sequence: CDR1 SEHNR, CDR2 FQNEAQ (reference sequence). Deletions cut 1 base from V and 4 bases from J, with 13 bases between. CDR3 bases: TGTGCCAGCAGCTTAGAAGGTGGGGTTGGCTATGGCTACACCTTC. Translating it yields CASSLEGGVGYGYTF.

The sample holds many counts of this clonotype. The CDR3 DNA follows: TGTGCCAGCAGCCGAACGTTGGGGGTTGGCACTGAAGCTTTCTTT. Translated, it gives CASSRTLGVGTEAFF. The J gene is TRBJ1-1, the V gene TRBV12-3 or TRBV12-4, with TRBD1 as a possible D gene (5 bases). V shed 6 bases and J shed 4 bases, with 18 bases lying between them. This CDR3 has 15 amino acids.

This clonotype was found many times. This chain uses TRBV5-3 with TRBJ1-5; D is possibly TRBD1 (5 bases). Being an ORF, TRBV5-3 has a function that is uncertain. The CDR3 consists of 16 residues. V was shortened by 9 bases and J by 5 bases, with 24 bases between the two germline ends. The CDR3 region is CANLGPRKGTDQPQHF. In DNA form, the CDR3 reads TGTGCCAACCTAGGTCCGAGGAAGGGGACCGATCAGCCCCAGCATTTT.

This clonotype is medium-sized. This sequence joins TRBV7-2 and TRBJ2-1; D may be TRBD1 or TRBD2 (5 bases each). The V end was cut by 1 base, the J end by 7 bases, with 23 bases between. The V gene's germline CDR1 is SGHTA and CDR2 FQGNSA. The CDR3 extends over 18 amino acids. For the CDR3, the DNA is TGTGCCAGCAGCTTAGGGGGGATGGGCGGGCTAGGGTCGAATGAGCAGTTCTTC. It codes for CASSLGGMGGLGSNEQFF.

There are many counts of this clonotype. The chain links TRBV20-1 to TRBJ2-3; TRBD2 might be the D (5 bases). Germline V gene sequence: CDR1 DFQATT, CDR2 SNEGSKA (reference sequence). The CDR3 has 15 amino acids. V shed 6 bases and J shed 4 bases, with 20 bases lying between them. The CDR3 sequence is CSARIPGSGADTQYF. The CDR3 coding sequence is TGCAGTGCCCGTATTCCGGGGTCCGGAGCAGATACGCAGTATTTT.

This clonotype appeared many times. This chain uses TRBV10-3 with TRBJ2-1, with D tentatively TRBD1 (6 bases). The CDR3 has 16 residues. Looked up from germline, CDR1 is ENHRY and CDR2 is SYGVKD. Trimming pared 5 bases from V and 6 bases from J, leaving 20 bases between. CDR3 sequence: CAISQQGSGFVNEQFF. CDR3 nucleotide sequence: TGTGCCATCAGTCAACAGGGTTCTGGTTTCGTCAATGAGCAGTTCTTC.

This clonotype showed up many times. This chain uses TRBV12-3 or TRBV12-4 with TRBJ2-6, with 10 bases aligning to TRBD1. V shed 1 base and J 0 bases; nucleotides not matched to a gene: 0. This CDR3 is built from 17 residues. The CDR3 DNA is TGTGCCAGCAGTTTAGGGACAGGGGGCTCTGGGGCCAACGTCCTGACTTTC. Protein sequence: CASSLGTGGSGANVLTF.

The chain is built from TRBV5-6 and TRBJ2-5; D ambiguous. V gave up 8 bases and J gave up 1 base, with 15 bases separating them. CDR3 length equals 14 residues. The germline gives CDR1 SGHDT, CDR2 YYEEEE. In DNA form, the CDR3 reads TGTGCCAGGGGCCCCGGTCCCCCCCAAGAGACCCAGTACTTC. This translates into CARGPGPPQETQYF.

This clonotype is labeled medium-sized (0.01 to 0.1%). The gene calls are TRBV24-1 and TRBJ2-5; D may be TRBD2 (5 bases). Deletions cut 2 bases from V and 1 base from J, with 13 bases between. The germline CDR1 and CDR2 sequences are KGHDR and SFDVKD. There are 16 residues in the CDR3. The CDR3 reads CATSDSGLLFQETQYF. In DNA, the CDR3 is TGTGCCACCAGTGATTCAGGACTCTTGTTCCAAGAGACCCAGTACTTC.

This clonotype was recorded at least ten times. At one of its ends the junction is not consistent with the germline gene, which may arise from a read error. The chain links TRBV6-2 or TRBV6-3 to TRBJ2-3, with D possibly being TRBD2 (6 bases). From germline, CDR1 is MNHEY and CDR2 SVGEGT. CDR3 size: 14 residues. The CDR3 loop reads CASSYAGSRDTQYF. The DNA for the CDR3 is TGTGCCAGCAGTTACGCCGGGAGCAGAGATACGCAGTATTTT.

This clonotype occurred many times. V gene TRBV20-1 combines with J gene TRBJ2-3; TRBD2 agrees at 10 bases. The germline gives CDR1 DFQATT, CDR2 SNEGSKA (reference sequence). The CDR3 sequence is 15 residues long. J lost 5 bases, V lost 6 bases, and 11 bases had no gene match. Written as DNA, the CDR3 is TGCAGTGCGACATATGGGACTAGCGTAAGAGATACGCAGTATTTT. Translating it yields CSATYGTSVRDTQYF.

In its sample, this clonotype was seen many times. The chain links TRBV5-4 to TRBJ2-4, with a tentative D call TRBD2 (6 bases). The CDR3 has 16 residues. The ends were cut back, 1 base at V and 3 bases at J, with 14 bases in the middle. Germline CDR1 and CDR2: SGHNT and YYREEE (reference sequence). The CDR3 DNA reads TGTGCCAGCAGCTTGATGCGGGAAGGGGACAAAAACATTCAGTACTTC. Protein: CASSLMREGDKNIQYF.

The sample holds many counts of this clonotype. The V and J genes are TRBV20-1 and TRBJ2-5; either TRBD1 or TRBD2 may fit D (5 bases each). The V gene lost 6 bases and the J gene lost 5 bases, with 13 bases spanning the gap. Germline V gene lookup returns CDR1 DFQATT and CDR2 SNEGSKA (reference sequence). This CDR3 is built from 12 residues. The CDR3 reads CSAEGFLETQYF. DNA of the CDR3: TGCAGTGCCGAGGGGTTTCTGGAGACCCAGTACTTC.

This clonotype was recorded many times. The rearrangement uses TRBV19 and TRBJ2-1; D remains ambiguous. Trimming removed 7 bases at V and 0 bases at J, with 16 bases between. Germline V gene lookup returns CDR1 LNHDA and CDR2 SQIVND (reference sequence). The CDR3 sequence is 16 residues long. CDR3: CASNPSRWDSYNEQFF. The CDR3 bases are TGTGCCAGTAACCCCTCCAGGTGGGACTCCTACAATGAGCAGTTCTTC.

The sample holds many counts of this clonotype. The J gene is TRBJ2-5, the V gene TRBV3-1, with unresolved D. CDR3 size: 13 residues. Germline CDR1 and CDR2: LGHDT and YNNKEL (reference sequence). Trimming pared 1 base from V and 3 bases from J, leaving 6 bases between. Here the CDR3 DNA reads TGTGCCAGCAGCCAAGGGGTCAAAGAGACCCAGTACTTC. Translation gives CASSQGVKETQYF.

This clonotype was seen many times. The chain combines TRBV12-3 or TRBV12-4 with TRBJ1-5; D is unresolved. The CDR3 runs 15 residues. The V end lost 3 bases, the J end lost 1 base, and 10 bases lay between the germline ends. The CDR3 sequence: CASSFNSRSNQPQHF. The CDR3 coding sequence is TGTGCCAGCAGTTTCAACAGTAGAAGCAATCAGCCCCAGCATTTT.

This clonotype was found many times. The chain carries TRBV25-1 and TRBJ2-3; 7 bases fit TRBD1. The V and J ends lost 9 bases and 2 bases, in that order; junction bases with no gene match: 11. The germline V gene encodes CDR1 MGHDK and CDR2 SYGVNS. The CDR3 extends over 15 amino acids. CDR3 in DNA: TGTGCCAGGTCCCGGGACAGCTTCTTCACAGATACGCAGTATTTT. Its protein is CARSRDSFFTDTQYF.

This clonotype has ten or more counts. The J gene is TRBJ2-5, the V gene TRBV19; D remains unclear. The CDR3 is 12 amino acids. Per the germline V gene, CDR1 is LNHDA and CDR2 is SQIVND (reference sequence). With 4 bases removed from V and 5 bases from J, the gap between germline ends came to 8 bases. CDR3: CASSKREETQYF. CDR3 bases: TGTGCCAGTAGTAAGCGAGAGGAGACCCAGTACTTC.

This clonotype showed up many times. The chain combines TRBV5-3 with TRBJ1-1, with D possibly being TRBD1 (5 bases). TRBV5-3 is classed as an ORF, of uncertain function. The CDR3 spans 14 residues. The germline V and J ends were trimmed by 4 bases and 1 base, with 11 bases remaining between them. CDR3 in DNA: TGTGCCAGAAGCCCGACAGAGGGGAACACTGAAGCTTTCTTT. This translates into CARSPTEGNTEAFF.

This clonotype has ten or more counts. CDR3 protein: CASSGGLGWWAQHF. The CDR3 DNA reads as TGCGCCAGCAGTGGGGGGTTGGGGTGGTGGGCCCAGCATTTT. The V gene is TRBV10-2, the J gene TRBJ1-5; possibly TRBD1 for D (5 bases). The germline CDR1 and CDR2 sequences are WSHSY and SAAADI. Trimming took off 4 bases at V and 11 bases at J, with 18 bases between the two ends. This CDR3 region has 14 residues.